The clone carrying this T cell receptor beta chain was observed a handful of times. The antigen is undetermined. This CDR3 has 13 amino acids. Trimming took off 3 bases at V and 10 bases at J, with 10 bases between the two ends. This record belongs to a study of early T cells in non-severe SARS-CoV-2 infection. Study information: Alpha and beta chains were unpaired, from unsorted whole-blood bulk RNA.

Unique molecular identifiers tagged individual cDNA molecules. TCRdb passed the 5' RACE reads through MiXCR, listing each CDR3 protein once. The sample includes about 81,000 distinct CDR3 sequences, roughly 6% of them seen just once. Study-wide findings and caveats: Matches to VDJdb favored anti-spike CD8 responses and missed private and CD4 specificities.

The clonotype comes from an adult who was a healthcare worker with PCR-confirmed SARS-CoV-2 infection or an uninfected control (not recorded which). Sequences were obtained from whole blood. The V gene is TRBV12-3 or TRBV12-4, the J gene TRBJ1-6; D not certain. The CDR3 DNA reads TGTGCCAGCAGTTTGCGGGATTTATCACCCCTCCACTTT. Its translation is CASSLRDLSPLHF.